This record looks at one T cell receptor beta chain sequence and its context. Germline assignment: CDR1 SNHLY and CDR2 FYNNEI. Trimming shortened V by 6 bases and J by 0 bases, and 12 bases separated the two germline ends. The CDR3 sequence is 16 residues long. Seattle patients were enrolled during active infection and followed longitudinally. This sample was taken from a study of blood T cell repertoires in COVID-19. How the authors handled the data: Estimated nucleated cell counts came from reference gene primer amplification. Measured with immunoSEQ multiplex PCR; TCRdb has only the in-frame clones, and not every one. V and J calls and clone size are copied from that table; D and trimming were computed from the DNA. The sample includes approximately 350,000 clones, 75% to 90% seen only once; the top ten take more than 5%.

The clonotype originates from a woman aged 45-65 years with COVID-19, enrolled during active disease. This chain links TRBV2 with TRBJ2-6, with D possibly matching TRBD2 (5 bases). The sequenced sample consisted of peripheral blood. CDR3 coding DNA: TGTGCCAGCAGGTACGCTGGGAGCTCTGGGGCCAACGTCCTGACTTTC. It specifies CASRYAGSSGANVLTF.